One sample yielded the 21 T cell receptor beta chains listed below, sequenced in a study of low-dose radiotherapy and immunotherapy resistance in tumors. Alpha and beta chains were covered, as first-strand cDNA relied on TRAV- and TRBV-specific primers. For amplifying TCRs, the PCR ran for 15 to 20 cycles with Phusion, which was used together with a constant-region primer and the adapter on the V primers. TCRdb analysed the reads with MiXCR anew, one entry per CDR3 protein. The sample carries approximately 12,000 distinct CDR3 sequences, 60% recorded once. The receptors derive from a human donor with advanced metastatic prostate, ovarian, gallbladder or colorectal cancer (not recorded which). This table probably holds off-target reads from a library built for another chain.

The V and J genes are TRBV11-2 and TRBJ2-5, with D unclear. Per germline, CDR1 SGHAT and CDR2 FQNNGV. V shed 5 bases and J shed 2 bases, with 12 bases lying between them. The CDR3 totals 14 residues. The CDR3 is CASSRNQNQETQYF. The CDR3 nucleotides are TGTGCCAGCAGCAGAAATCAGAATCAAGAGACCCAGTACTTC.

Worth noting for this clonotype: At one boundary the junction diverges from the germline segment, which might be a read error. V and J are TRBV5-3 and TRBJ2-1, with 7 bases aligning to TRBD2. TRBV5-3 qualifies as an ORF whose function is uncertain. CDR3 length equals 15 residues. The CDR3 region is CASSLRTSFNNEQFF. CDR3 bases: TGTGCCAGCAGCTTACGGACTAGTTTTAACAATGAGCAGTTCTTC.

The chain links TRBV11-2 to TRBJ2-4, with D perhaps TRBD1 or TRBD2 (6 bases each). The CDR3 runs to 16 residues. Germline CDR1 reads SGHAT; CDR2 reads FQNNGV. V lost 2 bases to trimming and J lost 2 bases, with 13 bases between them. The CDR3 nucleotides read TGTGCCAGCAGCTTATACACAGGGAGGACCAAAAACATTCAGTACTTC. Protein: CASSLYTGRTKNIQYF.

J is TRBJ2-2 and V is TRBV28, with TRBD2 as a possible D gene (7 bases). Germline V gene data show CDR1 as MDHEN and CDR2 as SYDVKM. This CDR3 comprises 16 residues. V lost 9 bases and J lost 4, with 21 bases in between. Here the CDR3 reads CASLTSGRGPTGELFF. The CDR3 DNA reads TGTGCCAGTCTAACCTCTGGGCGGGGGCCCACCGGGGAGCTGTTTTTT. The full variable domain, its missing parts supplied by reference TRBV28 and TRBJ2-2, is DVKVTQSSRYLVKRTGEKVFLECVQDMDHENMFWYRQDPGLGLRLIYFSYDVKMKEKGDIPEGYSVSREKKERFSLILESASTNQTSMYLCASLTSGRGPTGELFFGEGSRLTVL.

The genes are TRBV28 and TRBJ2-3; D ambiguous. CDR3 length: 12 residues. V was pared by 7 bases and J by 2 bases, with 7 bases between. The germline V gene has CDR1 MDHEN and CDR2 SYDVKM. The chain's CDR3 is CASKEPTDTQYF. CDR3 sequence (DNA): TGTGCCAGCAAGGAACCCACAGATACGCAGTATTTT.

The chain joins TRBV4-3 to TRBJ2-7; the match to TRBD1 covers 10 bases. CDR3 length equals 16 residues. From germline, CDR1 is LGHNA and CDR2 YSLEER. Trimming removed 3 bases from V and 3 bases from J; junction bases left unmatched: 8. CDR3 coding DNA: TGCGCCAGCAGCCACTTTCCGGGACAGGGGATCTACGAGCAGTACTTC. Translating gives CASSHFPGQGIYEQYF.

The rearrangement joins TRBV3-1 to TRBJ2-1; a weak D match, TRBD2 (5 bases). CDR1 is LGHDT, CDR2 YNNKEL, per germline (reference sequence). CDR3 length: 17 amino acids. Trimming cost V 0 bases and J 0 bases, with 12 bases left between them. CDR3 in DNA: TGTGCCAGCAGCCAAGATACGGGGTACGACTCCTACAATGAGCAGTTCTTC. Amino acid sequence: CASSQDTGYDSYNEQFF.

V is TRBV27 and J is TRBJ1-1, with TRBD1 as a possible D gene (5 bases). There are 16 residues in the CDR3. V was trimmed by 2 bases and J by 0 bases, leaving 13 bases between them. Germline loops: CDR1 MNHEY, CDR2 SMNVEV (reference sequence). CDR3 region: CASSLVGRTMNTEAFF. CDR3 coding DNA: TGTGCCAGCAGTTTAGTGGGACGTACGATGAACACTGAAGCTTTCTTT.

DNA for the CDR3: TGTGCCAGCAGCCCCATGGATCGGAGCTACCAAGAGACCCAGTACTTC. Translating it yields CASSPMDRSYQETQYF. V usage is TRBV28 and J usage is TRBJ2-5; no clear D. The CDR3 has 16 residues. Per germline, CDR1 MDHEN and CDR2 SYDVKM. V dropped 6 bases and J dropped 0 bases, with 17 bases sitting between them.

This clonotype appeared once. The chain is built from TRBV7-3 and TRBJ2-1, with 10 bases aligning to TRBD2. The CDR3 sequence is 19 residues long. V trimming: 5 bases; J trimming: 4 bases; junction bases outside the gene matches: 17. Germline CDR1 SGHTA, CDR2 FQGTGA. The CDR3 region is CASSTGLRLAGDRYNEQFF. The DNA of the CDR3 is TGTGCCAGCAGCACGGGACTCCGGCTAGCGGGAGATCGATACAATGAGCAGTTCTTC.

This sequence joins TRBV28 and TRBJ1-5; D is uncertain. The CDR3 length is 12 residues. Looked up from germline, CDR1 is MDHEN and CDR2 is SYDVKM. The germline V and J ends were trimmed by 10 bases and 2 bases, with 9 bases remaining between them. CDR3 coding DNA: TGTGCCATAAACCAGGGCAATCAGCCCCAGCATTTT. Its protein product is CAINQGNQPQHF.

The chain couples TRBV7-8 to TRBJ2-1; no firm D call. The CDR3 is made up of 13 amino acids. Trimming took 4 bases from V and 5 from J, leaving 9 bases between them. Per germline, CDR1 SGHVS and CDR2 FQNEAQ. The CDR3 sequence is CASSSWYNNEQFF. The DNA of the CDR3 is TGTGCCAGCAGCTCCTGGTATAACAATGAGCAGTTCTTC.

The chain recombines TRBV5-1 with TRBJ2-1; 16 nucleotides agree with TRBD2. The germline CDR1 and CDR2 sequences are SGHRS and YFSETQ. CDR3 length: 15 residues. After removal of 4 bases from V and 7 bases from J, the junction contained 2 bases not matched to a gene. Here the CDR3 DNA reads TGCGCCAGCAGCCAGGGACTAGCGGGAGGGAATGAGCAGTTCTTC. Amino acids: CASSQGLAGGNEQFF.

V is TRBV5-4 and J is TRBJ2-1; 7 bases match TRBD2. CDR3 length: 12 amino acids. CDR1 is SGHNT and CDR2 is YYREEE in the germline V gene (reference sequence). Trimming removed 2 bases from V and 13 bases from J; junction bases left unmatched: 6. In DNA form, the CDR3 reads TGTGCCAGCAGCTTTTACCGGGAGGCTCAGTTCTTC. This encodes CASSFYREAQFF.

The table lists this clonotype with a few counts. The chain links TRBV18 to TRBJ1-5; 10 bases agree with TRBD1. The CDR3 spans 15 residues. Trimming at V came to 5 bases and at J to 3 bases, leaving 4 bases not matched to a gene. Germline CDR1 is KGHSH and CDR2 is LQKENI. The CDR3 region is CASSVGQGINQPQHF. The CDR3 DNA follows: TGTGCCAGCTCAGTGGGACAGGGGATCAATCAGCCCCAGCATTTT.

By sample share, this clonotype is medium-sized. J is TRBJ2-3 and V is TRBV7-9; possibly TRBD1 or TRBD2 for D (6 bases each). Trimming shortened V by 5 bases and J by 2 bases, and 20 bases separated the two germline ends. The CDR3 has 17 amino acids. Germline CDR1 reads SEHNR; CDR2 reads FQNEAQ (reference sequence). The CDR3 reads CASSPPEGGMVTDTQYF. The CDR3 nucleotides read TGTGCCAGCAGCCCCCCCGAGGGGGGCATGGTCACAGATACGCAGTATTTT.

CDR3 nucleotides: TGTGCCAGCAGCTTAGATCAAGAGACCCAGTACTTC. Its translation is CASSLDQETQYF. This chain joins TRBV7-2 and TRBJ2-5, with D unclear. Germline CDR1 reads SGHTA; CDR2 reads FQGNSA. The CDR3 has 12 residues. V lost 1 base and J lost 2, with 2 bases in between.

This chain uses TRBV20-1 with TRBJ1-2; D unresolved. Germline V gives CDR1 DFQATT, CDR2 SNEGSKA (reference sequence). V was shortened by 2 bases and J by 8 bases, with 18 bases between the two germline ends. CDR3 length: 14 amino acids. The CDR3 sequence is CSARTPPNEWGYTF. In DNA form, the CDR3 reads TGCAGTGCTAGAACCCCACCGAACGAGTGGGGCTACACCTTC.

This chain uses TRBV29-1 with TRBJ2-3; D is uncertain. Germline lookup yields CDR1 SQVTM and CDR2 ANQGSEA. The CDR3 has 9 residues. V lost 6 bases to trimming and J lost 12 bases, with 10 bases between them. Here the CDR3 reads CSVPNSQYF. The CDR3 DNA is TGCAGCGTCCCAAATTCACAGTATTTT.

This chain links TRBV6-1 with TRBJ2-1; D not resolved. The CDR3 is made up of 11 amino acids. Germline CDR1 reads MNHNS; CDR2 reads SASEGT. V lost 5 bases to trimming and J lost 9 bases, with 8 bases between them. Written as DNA, the CDR3 is TGTGCCAGCAGTTATGAAGTTGAGCAGTTCTTC. This codes for CASSYEVEQFF.

This chain links TRBV28 with TRBJ1-2; D unresolved. In germline, CDR1 is MDHEN, CDR2 SYDVKM. Deletions cut 6 bases from V and 8 bases from J, with 19 bases between. This CDR3 region has 14 residues. The CDR3 is CASRRPKGHDGYTF. The CDR3 DNA reads as TGTGCCAGCAGAAGGCCCAAAGGGCATGACGGCTACACCTTC.